This T cell receptor beta chain came from a study of spatial heterogeneity in lung cancer. About the research overall: The donor population consisted of approximately 68 patients with untreated, early-stage non-small cell lung cancer. In cases with available follow-up PBMC samples, these were sequenced at a median of roughly 23 months after resection.

The CDR3 is 15 residues long. V was shortened by 4 bases and J by 3 bases, with 13 bases between the two germline ends. CDR1 and CDR2 (germline): MNHNY, SVGAGI (reference sequence). The presence of a unique molecular identifier marked each TCR cDNA molecule. Each CDR3 protein gets one entry after TCRdb re-called the 5' RACE reads with MiXCR. The sample includes about 87,000 distinct CDR3 sequences, approximately 20% of them seen just once. There are many counts of this clonotype. Time point given: blood at routine non-recurrence follow-up after resection. Material for sequencing was whole RNA from tumor, nontumor lung or frozen PBMC, left unsorted.

Sample: PBMCs, taken at follow-up. The receptor was isolated from a male donor with early-stage non-small cell lung cancer. The V gene is TRBV6-6, the J gene TRBJ1-5, with D tentatively TRBD1 (6 bases). The CDR3 sequence is CASSSGQLLNQPQHF. The CDR3 DNA reads TGTGCCAGCAGTTCCGGACAGCTTCTCAATCAGCCCCAGCATTTT.